This T cell receptor (beta chain) was identified in a study of CD8 T cells in Susac syndrome. Sequencing of TCR beta was undertaken in CD8+ and CD4+ T cells derived from blood. Healthy donors matched for age and sex were used as controls. TEMRA cells were FACS-enriched, with CD8+ and CD4+ T cells isolated negatively. Reverse transcription used about 0.45 to 1 ug RNA and random hexamers. TCRdb passed the immunoSEQ multiplex PCR reads through MiXCR, listing each CDR3 protein once. The sample holds approximately 170,000 distinct CDR3 sequences; around 95% are singletons and the top ten take just over 0.13%. V lost 1 base and J lost 4, with 10 bases in between. This CDR3 is 14 amino acids long. CDR1 SEHNR and CDR2 FQNEAQ come from the germline V gene (reference sequence).

This receptor was obtained from a human donor in good health. Input material: CD4+ T cells from PBMCs. The chain has TRBV7-9 and TRBJ2-5, with a weak D call TRBD2 (6 bases). The CDR3 region is CASSLESEGETQYF. CDR3 nucleotides: TGTGCCAGCAGCTTAGAGTCGGAGGGAGAGACCCAGTACTTC. Variable domain in full (rest from reference TRBV7-9 and TRBJ2-5): DTGVSQNPRHKITKRGQNVTFRCDPISEHNRLYWYRQTLGQGPEFLTYFQNEAQLEKSRLLSDRFSAERPKGSFSTLEIQRTEQGDSAMYLCASSLESEGETQYFGPGTRLLVL.